What follows are 5 T cell receptor beta chains derived from one specimen sequenced in a study of OX40 agonist ivuxolimab in advanced cancers. The protocol was immunoSEQ multiplex PCR, while the TCRdb copy is restricted to in-frame clones and leaves out a portion. The repertoire includes more than 80,000 clones, about nine tenths of them detected once, and about 0.5% sits in the top ten. This sample comprised CD4+ or CD8+ T cells sorted from blood, obtained in a trial of the OX40 agonist ivuxolimab. The receptor source for this set is an adult with an advanced solid tumor such as melanoma, head and neck, liver or kidney cancer.

The chain uses TRBV11-2 and TRBJ2-5; 13 nucleotides match TRBD2. J gave up 2 bases and V 4 bases, and 1 base lay outside the gene matches. Germline-derived CDR1 and CDR2 are SGHAT and FQNNGV. This CDR3 has 15 amino acids. The CDR3 DNA is TGTGCCAGCAGCTGGGGACTAGCGGGACAAGAGACCCAGTACTTC. This codes for CASSWGLAGQETQYF.

This rearrangement joins TRBV9 to TRBJ1-5, with no clear D. The germline CDR1 and CDR2 sequences are SGDLS and YYNGEE. This CDR3 spans 13 amino acids. Trimming removed 3 bases at V and 11 bases at J, with 15 bases between. This CDR3 reads CASSAIDGSSQHF. CDR3 DNA sequence: TGTGCCAGCAGCGCAATCGACGGATCATCCCAGCATTTT.

The chain couples TRBV25-1 to TRBJ2-1; D gene uncertain. Germline CDR1 reads MGHDK; CDR2 reads SYGVNS. Trimming pared 5 bases from V and 9 bases from J, leaving 11 bases between. The CDR3 extends over 12 amino acids. This CDR3 reads CASSLNMGEQFF. The CDR3 DNA follows: TGTGCCAGCAGTTTGAATATGGGTGAGCAGTTCTTC.

The gene calls are TRBV10-3 and TRBJ2-3; 7 bases agree with TRBD1. Germline values: CDR1 ENHRY, CDR2 SYGVKD. V dropped 8 bases and J dropped 2; count of bases not matched to a gene: 1. This CDR3 comprises 12 residues. The CDR3 coding sequence is TGTGCCATCGACAGGGACACAGATACGCAGTATTTT. Amino acids: CAIDRDTDTQYF.

This chain connects TRBV6-1 to TRBJ2-3; the match to TRBD2 covers 10 bases. The J segment lost 6 bases and the V segment lost 7 bases, leaving 10 bases of the junction unmatched. The CDR3 runs to 15 residues. Germline values: CDR1 MNHNS, CDR2 SASEGT. CDR3 sequence (DNA): TGTGCCAGCACGGAGCGGGGGGGCCCAGGGGATACGCAGTATTTT. Its translation is CASTERGGPGDTQYF.